The 4 T cell receptor beta chains reported below all come from one sample, sequenced in a study of blood T cell repertoires in COVID-19. This table comes from immunoSEQ multiplex PCR, and its TCRdb copy is limited to in-frame clones, with some not included. The table lists under 300,000 clones, roughly 82% of them singletons. Sequencing was carried out using peripheral blood. Receptors originate from a middle-aged man who had recovered from COVID-19.

This clone was seen more than once but under ten times. The rearrangement joins TRBV5-4 to TRBJ1-6, with TRBD1 as a possible D gene (6 bases). The germline CDR1 and CDR2 sequences are SGHNT and YYREEE (reference sequence). This CDR3 region has 13 residues. V was trimmed by 4 bases and J by 6 bases, leaving 8 bases between them. The CDR3 bases are TGTGCCAGCAGCGGCAGGGGTAATTCACCCCTCCACTTT. This translates into CASSGRGNSPLHF.

The rearrangement joins TRBV4-3 to TRBJ1-2; 8 nucleotides align to TRBD1. The CDR3 covers 15 residues. The trim removed 4 bases at V and 3 bases at J, leaving 7 bases unmatched. From germline, CDR1 is LGHNA and CDR2 YSLEER. CDR3 sequence (DNA): TGCGCCAGCAGCCCCGGGGCAGGGGGCGACTATGGCTACACCTTC. Its protein is CASSPGAGGDYGYTF.

The rearrangement uses TRBV6-2 or TRBV6-3 and TRBJ2-1; D remains unclear. Germline V gene lookup returns CDR1 MNHEY and CDR2 SVGEGT. Trimming took 3 bases from V and 0 from J, leaving 9 bases between them. The CDR3 spans 15 residues. Here the CDR3 reads CASSYAASSYNEQFF. CDR3 bases: TGTGCCAGCAGTTATGCGGCTAGCTCCTACAATGAGCAGTTCTTC.

This chain connects TRBV9 to TRBJ1-2; TRBD1 agrees at 7 bases. Germline-derived CDR1 and CDR2 are SGDLS and YYNGEE. The trim removed 5 bases at V and 2 bases at J, leaving 15 bases unmatched. The CDR3 runs 17 residues. Written as DNA, the CDR3 is TGTGCCAGCAGTGCCTCATTAGGGGGCCGTTCGAACTATGGCTACACCTTC. It codes for CASSASLGGRSNYGYTF.